In its sample, the clone carrying this T cell receptor beta chain was seen once. What it binds is unknown. The germline V gene has CDR1 MGHRA and CDR2 YSYEKL. This CDR3 region has 18 residues. Trimming took off 4 bases at V and 0 bases at J, with 21 bases between the two ends. The repertoire was sequenced with immunoSEQ multiplex PCR; TCRdb's copy has only in-frame clones and lacks some. The top ten hold 9% of the sample, which has 150,000 or so clones, 89% seen once. These data originate in a study of cytomegalovirus exposure and HLA in healthy donors. Study in general: The same platform was used for the roughly 130 validation repertoires and the 600 to 700 first-cohort repertoires, a later analysis reported.

Study observations and caveats: The tendency of first-cohort TCR clusters to co-occur in the roughly 130 validation repertoires emerged from a later analysis. The authors enumerated roughly 180 TCR beta chains as linked to cytomegalovirus. The authors confirmed in vitro that three CMV-associated chains were specific for CMV antigens.

The TCR originated in a woman aged 18-29 years in good health and CMV-seropositive. The chain has TRBV4-1 and TRBJ1-2, with D tentatively TRBD1 (5 bases). The sample consisted of PBMCs. The DNA for the CDR3 is TGCGCCAGCAGCCCCATACCCGACAGTAAGTCATCTAACTATGGCTACACCTTC. Its protein is CASSPIPDSKSSNYGYTF.